Listed here are 21 T cell receptor beta chains from one sample, sequenced in a study of cytomegalovirus exposure and HLA in healthy donors. It was with 60 Vbeta and 13 Jbeta primers that the PCR ran. Measured with immunoSEQ multiplex PCR; TCRdb has only the in-frame clones, and not every one. Here the sample spans under 170,000 clones, roughly 77% being singletons. Sequenced input: PBMCs. Receptors were obtained from a human donor in good health.

V gene TRBV2 combines with J gene TRBJ1-1; 8 bases fit TRBD1. J lost 0 bases, V lost 4 bases, and 7 bases had no gene match. The length of the CDR3 is 16 residues. Per the germline V gene, CDR1 is SNHLY and CDR2 is FYNNEI. Here the CDR3 reads CASSARLTGVNTEAFF. CDR3 DNA: TGTGCCAGCAGTGCCCGACTGACAGGGGTGAACACTGAAGCTTTCTTT. Variable domain in full (rest from reference TRBV2 and TRBJ1-1): EPEVTQTPSHQVTQMGQEVILRCVPISNHLYFYWYRQILGQKVEFLVSFYNNEISEKSEIFDDQFSVERPDGSNFTLKIRSTKLEDSAMYFCASSARLTGVNTEAFFGQGTRLTVV.

The J gene is TRBJ2-2, the V gene TRBV19, with D uncertain. Between the trimmed V and J ends, which lost 2 bases and 9 bases, there was a span of 10 bases. The germline CDR1 and CDR2 sequences are LNHDA and SQIVND (reference sequence). The CDR3 sequence is 13 residues long. The CDR3 DNA sequence: TGTGCCAGTAGTATATCAGTCTCCCGGGAGCTGTTTTTT. Its translation is CASSISVSRELFF.

The chain has TRBV5-6 and TRBJ1-2; maybe TRBD1 (6 bases). V lost 0 bases, J lost 4 bases, and 10 bases lay in between. The CDR3 loop spans 14 amino acids. Germline assignment: CDR1 SGHDT and CDR2 YYEEEE. CDR3: CASSLDRAIYGYTF. CDR3 nucleotide sequence: TGTGCCAGCAGCTTGGACAGGGCTATCTATGGCTACACCTTC.

Concerning this clone: Its ends do not fully match the called genes, so a read error is possible. In the same sample, other DNA sequences code for this CDR3. J is TRBJ2-7 and V is TRBV28; 9 bases map to TRBD1. The CDR3 is made up of 15 amino acids. Germline V gene data show CDR1 as MDHEN and CDR2 as SYDVKM. This CDR3 reads CASSFLDRGFREQYF. As DNA, the CDR3 is TGTGCCAGCAGTTTCTTGGACAGGGGATTTCGCGAGCAGTACTTT.

The J gene is TRBJ1-2, the V gene TRBV28; D gene unclear. Germline V gene data show CDR1 as MDHEN and CDR2 as SYDVKM. The CDR3 totals 15 residues. The germline V and J ends were trimmed by 6 bases and 2 bases, with 16 bases remaining between them. CDR3 coding DNA: TGTGCCAGCAGGCCTCGAAGGGAGCTGAACTATGGCTACACCTTC. This translates into CASRPRRELNYGYTF.

The J gene is TRBJ2-3, the V gene TRBV4-2, with TRBD2 matching over 13 bases. Germline values: CDR1 LGHNA, CDR2 YNFKEQ. The CDR3 sequence is 17 residues long. V lost 0 bases, J lost 1 base, and 1 base stayed unmatched. For the CDR3, the DNA is TGTGCCAGCAGCCAAGAACTAGCGGGAGGGGGCACAGATACGCAGTATTTT. Its protein is CASSQELAGGGTDTQYF.

The chain is built from TRBV28 and TRBJ2-7, with TRBD2 identical over 8 bases. The ends lost 5 bases at V and 4 bases at J; junction bases unmatched: 19. The V gene's germline CDR1 is MDHEN and CDR2 SYDVKM. There are 18 residues in the CDR3. CDR3 DNA: TGTGCCAGCAGTCCTACACAGGGACTAGGGTTGTCCCCTTACGAGCAGTACTTC. It specifies CASSPTQGLGLSPYEQYF.

J is TRBJ2-7 and V is TRBV7-6, with 12 bases aligning to TRBD2. Per the germline V gene, CDR1 is SGHVS and CDR2 is FNYEAQ. The CDR3 contains 16 residues. V shed 5 bases and J 3 bases; nucleotides not matched to a gene: 8. This chain's CDR3 is CASSQKGLAGYYEQYF. CDR3 in DNA: TGTGCCAGCAGCCAGAAAGGACTAGCGGGGTACTACGAGCAGTACTTC.

This rearrangement joins TRBV19 to TRBJ2-3; possible D gene TRBD2, 6 bases. Trimming cost V 10 bases and J 3 bases, with 11 bases left between them. The CDR3 contains 12 residues. Germline CDR1 and CDR2: LNHDA and SQIVND (reference sequence). CDR3 residues: CATGAGTDTQYF. CDR3 bases: TGTGCCACCGGAGCGGGTACAGATACGCAGTATTTT.

The V and J genes are TRBV6-1 and TRBJ2-3; TRBD2 matches at 9 bases. CDR1 MNHNS and CDR2 SASEGT come from the germline V gene. There are 15 residues in the CDR3. Trimming removed 4 bases from V and 5 bases from J; junction bases left unmatched: 7. CDR3 DNA: TGTGCCAGCAGTGGCGGGGGGGGATGGGGAGATACGCAGTATTTT. Amino acids: CASSGGGGWGDTQYF.

This chain links TRBV6-5 with TRBJ2-3; TRBD1 aligns across 7 bases. Germline V gene lookup returns CDR1 MNHEY and CDR2 SVGAGI. Germline trimming cut 6 bases from V and 1 base from J; bases unmatched to any gene: 7. The CDR3 has 15 residues. The CDR3 region is CASSPRQGGTDTQYF. The CDR3 nucleotides are TGTGCCAGCAGCCCCAGACAGGGCGGCACAGATACGCAGTATTTT.

In its sample, this clone was seen once. V is TRBV15 and J is TRBJ2-5; 12 bases are shared with TRBD2. CDR3 length: 17 residues. Germline V lookup: CDR1 LNHNV, CDR2 YYDKDF (reference sequence). The V gene end was trimmed by 4 bases and the J gene end by 3 bases; junction bases not matched to a gene: 9. DNA of the CDR3: TGTGCCACCAGCACCATACTAGCGGGAGGTGTTGAAGAGACCCAGTACTTC. It encodes CATSTILAGGVEETQYF.

This rearrangement joins TRBV15 to TRBJ2-5, with unresolved D. Germline V gene lookup returns CDR1 LNHNV and CDR2 YYDKDF (reference sequence). The CDR3 totals 12 residues. The V gene lost 8 bases and the J gene lost 6 bases, with 13 bases spanning the gap. In nucleotides, the CDR3 is TGTGCCACCGGAGCGCACCTTCAGACCCAGTACTTC. Translating it yields CATGAHLQTQYF.

This chain uses TRBV9 with TRBJ2-5, with 14 bases aligning to TRBD2. This CDR3 comprises 16 residues. CDR1 SGDLS and CDR2 YYNGEE come from the germline V gene. The V gene end was trimmed by 5 bases and the J gene end by 6 bases; junction bases not matched to a gene: 9. The CDR3 protein is CASSPGLAGVEKTQYF. CDR3 sequence (DNA): TGTGCCAGCAGTCCGGGACTAGCGGGAGTGGAAAAGACCCAGTACTTC.

This clone showed up just a few times. In DNA form, the CDR3 reads TGTGCCAGCAGCTTGGACAGATCCTACGAGCAGTACTTC. It is translated as CASSLDRSYEQYF. The rearrangement uses TRBV7-2 and TRBJ2-7; D might be TRBD1 (6 bases). The CDR3 is 13 residues long. Looked up from germline, CDR1 is SGHTA and CDR2 is FQGNSA. Trimming stripped 3 bases from V and 1 base from J, with 7 bases between.

This clone was detected a few times. The V gene is TRBV10-1, the J gene TRBJ2-1; 10 bases match TRBD2. Unmatched junction bases numbered 12, after V lost 8 bases and J lost 5 bases. The CDR3 length is 16 residues. Germline CDR1 reads WNHNN; CDR2 reads SYGVQD (reference sequence). CDR3 in amino acids: CASSERGGLGNNEQFF. CDR3 coding DNA: TGCGCCAGCTCAGAGCGGGGGGGCCTAGGCAACAATGAGCAGTTCTTC.

The chain carries TRBV6-5 and TRBJ1-2, with unresolved D. The germline V and J ends were trimmed by 4 bases and 6 bases, with 15 bases remaining between them. There are 14 residues in the CDR3. Germline assignment: CDR1 MNHEY and CDR2 SVGAGI. Written as DNA, the CDR3 is TGTGCCAGCAGTTCCCGCAGAGGGCCGCATGGCTACACCTTC. Residues: CASSSRRGPHGYTF.

CDR3 loop: CASSLGTGFPEAFF. CDR3 in DNA: TGTGCCAGCAGCCTCGGGACAGGGTTTCCTGAAGCTTTCTTT. This chain joins TRBV5-4 and TRBJ1-1; 9 bases map to TRBD1. Germline trimming cut 4 bases from V and 6 bases from J; bases unmatched to any gene: 7. From germline, CDR1 is SGHNT and CDR2 YYREEE (reference sequence). The CDR3 is made up of 14 amino acids. The full variable domain, in which reference TRBV5-4 and TRBJ1-1 provide the parts outside the CDR3, is ETGVTQSPTHLIKTRGQQVTLRCSSQSGHNTVSWYQQALGQGPQFIFQYYREEENGRGNFPPRFSGLQFPNYSSELNVNALELDDSALYLCASSLGTGFPEAFFGQGTRLTVV.

The chain combines TRBV30 with TRBJ1-1, with a possible D match to TRBD1 (5 bases). Germline loops: CDR1 GTSNPN, CDR2 SVGIG (reference sequence). Trimming removed 4 bases at V and 0 bases at J, with 9 bases between. The CDR3 is made up of 13 amino acids. CDR3 residues: CAWTVGLNTEAFF. The CDR3 DNA reads TGTGCCTGGACCGTGGGGCTGAACACTGAAGCTTTCTTT.

The V gene is TRBV2, the J gene TRBJ1-5; 7 bases align to TRBD1. The CDR3 consists of 16 residues. V was clipped by 3 bases and J by 2 bases; unmatched bases: 7. The germline V gene has CDR1 SNHLY and CDR2 FYNNEI. The chain's CDR3 is CASSERYRGGNQPQHF. The CDR3 DNA reads TGTGCCAGCAGTGAGCGGTACAGGGGCGGCAATCAGCCCCAGCATTTT.

The CDR3 region has the DNA TGTGCCAGCAGCATTATGTGGGGGGACACTGAAGCTTTCTTT. Protein sequence: CASSIMWGDTEAFF. J is TRBJ1-1 and V is TRBV6-1; D is possibly TRBD1 (5 bases). The length of the CDR3 is 14 residues. Germline CDR1 MNHNS, CDR2 SASEGT. V was shortened by 6 bases and J by 3 bases, with 14 bases between the two germline ends.